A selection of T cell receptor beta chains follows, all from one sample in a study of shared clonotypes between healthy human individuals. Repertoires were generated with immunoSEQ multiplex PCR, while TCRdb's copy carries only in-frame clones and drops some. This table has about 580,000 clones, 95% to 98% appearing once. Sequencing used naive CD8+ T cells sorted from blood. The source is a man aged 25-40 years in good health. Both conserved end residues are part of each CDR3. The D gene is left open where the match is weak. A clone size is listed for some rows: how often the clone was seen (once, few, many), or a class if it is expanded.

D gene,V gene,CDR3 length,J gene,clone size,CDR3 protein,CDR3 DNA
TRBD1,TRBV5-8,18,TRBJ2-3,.,CASSLAGGQDLIRNTQYF,TGTGCCAGCAGCTTGGCCGGCGGACAGGACCTCATCAGAAATACGCAGTATTTT
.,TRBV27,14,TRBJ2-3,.,CASSLVGSTDTQYF,TGTGCCAGCAGTTTAGTCGGAAGCACAGATACGCAGTATTTT
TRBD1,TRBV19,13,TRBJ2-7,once,CATGDRLRYEQYF,TGTGCCACTGGGGACAGGCTACGCTACGAGCAGTACTTC
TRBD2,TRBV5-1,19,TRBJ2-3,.,CASSRPEGLAGGYTDTQYF,TGCGCCAGCAGCCGGCCGGAGGGACTAGCGGGAGGGTACACAGATACGCAGTATTTT
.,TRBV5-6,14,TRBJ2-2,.,CASSFIGQTGELFF,TGTGCCAGCAGCTTTATCGGACAGACCGGGGAGCTGTTTTTT
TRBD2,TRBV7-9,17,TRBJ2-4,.,CASSLGRGYGSKNIQYF,TGTGCCAGCAGCTTGGGGCGGGGGTACGGGTCCAAAAACATTCAGTACTTC
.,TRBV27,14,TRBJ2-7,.,CASMSGLSSYEQYF,TGTGCCAGCATGTCGGGACTGAGCTCCTACGAGCAGTACTTC
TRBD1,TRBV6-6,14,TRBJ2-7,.,CASTKGQGDYEQYF,TGTGCCAGCACCAAGGGACAGGGAGACTACGAGCAGTACTTC
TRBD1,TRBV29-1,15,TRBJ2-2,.,CSVLGLDRGTGELFF,TGCAGCGTTTTAGGTTTGGACAGGGGGACCGGGGAGCTGTTTTTT
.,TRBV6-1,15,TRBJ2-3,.,CASSKGRLSTDTQYF,TGTGCCAGCAGTAAGGGACGCCTGAGCACAGATACGCAGTATTTT
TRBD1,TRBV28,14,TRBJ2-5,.,CASRPGTEQETQYF,TGTGCGTCCAGACCCGGGACAGAACAAGAGACCCAGTACTTC
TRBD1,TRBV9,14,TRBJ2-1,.,CASSVDDRGRLGFF,TGTGCCAGCAGCGTGGACGACAGGGGGCGTTTAGGATTCTTC
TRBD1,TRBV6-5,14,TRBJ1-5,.,CASSLDRANQPQHF,TGTGCCAGCAGCCTGGACAGGGCCAATCAGCCCCAGCATTTT
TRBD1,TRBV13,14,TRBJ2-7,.,CASSLGQTSYEQYF,TGTGCCAGCAGCTTGGGACAGACCTCCTACGAGCAGTACTTC
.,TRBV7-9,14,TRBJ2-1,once,CASSLGPSLVEQFF,TGTGCCAGCAGCTTAGGTCCATCCCTTGTAGAGCAGTTCTTC
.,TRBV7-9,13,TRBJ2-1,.,CASSIDNYNEQFF,TGTGCCAGCAGCATCGACAACTACAATGAGCAGTTCTTC
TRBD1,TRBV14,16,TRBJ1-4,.,CASSQGDRGRNEKLFF,TGTGCCAGCAGCCAAGGAGACAGGGGGAGGAATGAAAAACTGTTTTTT
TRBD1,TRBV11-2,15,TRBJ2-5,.,CASSLGQGPKETQYF,TGTGCCAGCAGCTTAGGACAGGGGCCCAAAGAGACCCAGTACTTC
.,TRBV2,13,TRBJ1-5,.,CASSDLQGGPQHF,TGTGCCAGCAGTGATCTACAGGGAGGGCCCCAGCATTTT
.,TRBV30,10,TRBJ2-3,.,CAWSAGTQYF,TGTGCCTGGAGTGCTGGTACGCAGTATTTT
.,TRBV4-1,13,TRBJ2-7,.,CASSQAQTYEQYF,TGCGCCAGCAGCCAAGCACAGACCTACGAGCAGTACTTC
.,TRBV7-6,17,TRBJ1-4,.,CASSRRDLFATNEKLFF,TGTGCCAGCAGCAGAAGGGACCTCTTTGCAACTAATGAAAAACTGTTTTTT